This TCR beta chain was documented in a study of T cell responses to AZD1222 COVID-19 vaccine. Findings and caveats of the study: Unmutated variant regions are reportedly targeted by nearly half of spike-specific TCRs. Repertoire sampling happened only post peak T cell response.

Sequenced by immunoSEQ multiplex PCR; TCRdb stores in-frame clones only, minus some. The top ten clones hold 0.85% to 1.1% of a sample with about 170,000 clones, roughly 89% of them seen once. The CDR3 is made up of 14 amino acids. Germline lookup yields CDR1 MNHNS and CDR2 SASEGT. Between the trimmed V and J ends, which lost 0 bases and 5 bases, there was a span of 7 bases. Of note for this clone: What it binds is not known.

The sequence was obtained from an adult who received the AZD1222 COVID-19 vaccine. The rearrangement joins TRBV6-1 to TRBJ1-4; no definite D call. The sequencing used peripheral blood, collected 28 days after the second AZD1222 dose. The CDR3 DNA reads TGTGCCAGCAGTGAAGCGACGGGGAATGAAAAACTGTTTTTT. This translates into CASSEATGNEKLFF.